These 28 T cell receptor beta chains were sequenced from one sample in a study of blood T cell repertoires in COVID-19. Profiled with immunoSEQ multiplex PCR; TCRdb holds only in-frame clones, not every one. The table records about 400,000 clones, roughly nine tenths of them present only once. Sequencing used peripheral blood. Receptor source: a man between 40 and 49 years old with acute or convalescent COVID-19.

This chain connects TRBV5-5 to TRBJ2-2, with D unresolved. With 2 bases removed from V and 0 bases from J, the gap between germline ends came to 8 bases. CDR3 length equals 15 residues. The germline CDR1 and CDR2 sequences are SGHKS and YYEKEE (reference sequence). CDR3 coding DNA: TGTGCCAGCAGCTTTGTACGGGCGAACACCGGGGAGCTGTTTTTT. Translation gives CASSFVRANTGELFF. The whole variable domain, filled in from reference TRBV5-5 and TRBJ2-2, reads DAGVTQSPTHLIKTRGQQVTLRCSPISGHKSVSWYQQVLGQGPQFIFQYYEKEERGRGNFPDRFSARQFPNYSSELNVNALLLGDSALYLCASSFVRANTGELFFGEGSRLTVL.

V gene TRBV20-1 combines with J gene TRBJ2-7; the D gene is possibly TRBD1 (6 bases). The CDR3 loop spans 11 amino acids. Trimming removed 6 bases from V and 2 bases from J, with 8 bases in between. Germline CDR1 is DFQATT and CDR2 is SNEGSKA (reference sequence). The CDR3 spells CSADRTYEQYF. In nucleotides, the CDR3 is TGCAGTGCCGACAGGACCTACGAGCAGTACTTC.

The V and J genes are TRBV28 and TRBJ1-5; 7 bases are shared with TRBD1. V gave up 7 bases and J gave up 5 bases; unmatched junction bases: 8. Germline V lookup: CDR1 MDHEN, CDR2 SYDVKM. There are 14 residues in the CDR3. CDR3 loop: CASTPGTDYQPQHF. The CDR3 DNA is TGTGCCAGCACTCCCGGGACAGACTATCAGCCCCAGCATTTT.

This chain links TRBV12-3 or TRBV12-4 with TRBJ1-2; D not resolved. Trimming pared 2 bases from V and 3 bases from J, leaving 7 bases between. This CDR3 region has 13 residues. In DNA form, the CDR3 reads TGTGCCAGCAGTTTAAACAGTTACTATGGCTACACCTTC. It specifies CASSLNSYYGYTF.

This clone was seen a few times. This chain links TRBV6-6 with TRBJ2-3, with 10 bases lining up with TRBD2. V dropped 6 bases and J dropped 4; count of bases not matched to a gene: 4. This CDR3 contains 14 residues. Germline V CDR1 and CDR2: MNHNY, SVGAGI (reference sequence). The CDR3 spells CASSERGGADTQYF. The CDR3 nucleotides are TGTGCCAGCAGCGAGCGGGGGGGCGCAGATACGCAGTATTTT.

The chain has TRBV7-3 and TRBJ1-6; no reliable D call. Germline loops: CDR1 SGHTA, CDR2 FQGTGA. Trimming stripped 6 bases from V and 10 bases from J, with 19 bases between. The CDR3 length is 15 residues. The CDR3 sequence is CASSKLYKGVSPLHF. Here the CDR3 DNA reads TGTGCCAGCAGTAAACTATACAAGGGAGTCTCACCCCTCCACTTT.

This chain uses TRBV7-9 with TRBJ2-3; 7 bases line up with TRBD2. From germline, CDR1 is SEHNR and CDR2 FQNEAQ (reference sequence). V lost 5 bases, J lost 1 base, and 6 bases stayed unmatched. The CDR3 loop spans 15 amino acids. Written as DNA, the CDR3 is TGTGCCAGCAGCGCCCGGGACTACGGCACAGATACGCAGTATTTT. It is translated as CASSARDYGTDTQYF.

In its sample, this clone was seen once. The rearrangement links TRBV6-5 to TRBJ1-2, with D maybe TRBD1 (5 bases). The CDR3 covers 12 residues. The V end lost 7 bases, the J end lost 8 bases, and 14 bases lay between the germline ends. Germline V CDR1 and CDR2: MNHEY, SVGAGI. This CDR3 reads CASTDLGAGYTF. CDR3 nucleotide sequence: TGTGCCAGCACCGACCTTGGGGCCGGCTACACCTTC.

V and J are TRBV13 and TRBJ2-7, with 14 bases lining up with TRBD2. V lost 4 bases, J lost 6 bases, and 8 bases stayed unmatched. The CDR3 covers 16 residues. Germline V CDR1 and CDR2: PRHDT, FYEKMQ (reference sequence). The CDR3 coding sequence is TGTGCCAGCAGCTACTCCGGGACTAGCGGGGGTAGCGAGCAGTACTTC. This translates into CASSYSGTSGGSEQYF.

This chain joins TRBV18 and TRBJ2-2, with a possible D match to TRBD2 (5 bases). In germline, CDR1 is KGHSH, CDR2 LQKENI. Deletions cut 4 bases from V and 5 bases from J, with 20 bases between. This CDR3 comprises 17 residues. The CDR3 DNA follows: TGTGCCAGCTCACTGGCCAGACTAACGGTTGGGACCGGGGAGCTGTTTTTT. The encoded protein is CASSLARLTVGTGELFF. Complete variable domain (other parts from reference TRBV18 and TRBJ2-2): NAGVMQNPRHLVRRRGQEARLRCSPMKGHSHVYWYRQLPEEGLKFMVYLQKENIIDESGMPKERFSAEFPKEGPSILRIQQVVRGDSAAYFCASSLARLTVGTGELFFGEGSRLTVL.

The V gene is TRBV15, the J gene TRBJ1-2; D unresolved. The CDR3 totals 15 residues. V lost 5 bases, J lost 0 bases, and 13 bases lay in between. Germline V gives CDR1 LNHNV, CDR2 YYDKDF (reference sequence). For the CDR3, the DNA is TGTGCCACCAGCGAGGATCCCTACCCTAACTATGGCTACACCTTC. Its translation is CATSEDPYPNYGYTF.

The chain uses TRBV19 and TRBJ1-4; TRBD1 agrees at 7 bases. The germline V gene encodes CDR1 LNHDA and CDR2 SQIVND (reference sequence). The CDR3 sequence is 10 residues long. The CDR3 bases are TGTGCTAGCAGGGGGGAAAAACTGTTTTTT. This sequence encodes CASRGEKLFF.

The chain joins TRBV24-1 to TRBJ1-2, with 7 bases matching TRBD1. Germline V gene sequence: CDR1 KGHDR, CDR2 SFDVKD. V was clipped by 7 bases and J by 7 bases; unmatched bases: 8. The CDR3 contains 13 residues. CDR3 sequence reads: CATSAGTASGYTF. DNA for the CDR3: TGTGCCACCAGCGCCGGGACAGCGAGTGGCTACACCTTC.

This clone came up a few times. V and J are TRBV29-1 and TRBJ1-6, with TRBD1 matching over 8 bases. CDR3 length: 13 residues. Germline CDR1 and CDR2: SQVTM and ANQGSEA. V lost 6 bases and J lost 8; bases outside the gene matches: 6. The chain's CDR3 is CSVGQGFDSPLHF. CDR3 DNA sequence: TGCAGCGTCGGACAGGGATTCGATTCACCCCTCCACTTT.

In DNA form, the CDR3 reads TGTGCCAGCAGTGTGGCGGGGCAGGGGAGGGCAGATACGCAGTATTTT. Protein sequence: CASSVAGQGRADTQYF. V is TRBV2 and J is TRBJ2-3, with a possible D match to TRBD2 (7 bases). The V end was cut by 4 bases, the J end by 4 bases, with 18 bases between. This CDR3 contains 16 residues. Germline CDR1 SNHLY, CDR2 FYNNEI.

The chain has TRBV11-2 and TRBJ2-3; D is possibly TRBD2 (5 bases). Per germline, CDR1 SGHAT and CDR2 FQNNGV. V dropped 5 bases and J dropped 8 bases, with 11 bases sitting between them. The CDR3 length is 12 residues. The CDR3 coding sequence is TGTGCCAGCAGCGTCTCCCGGGGTACGCAGTATTTT. Translating it yields CASSVSRGTQYF.

This rearrangement joins TRBV25-1 to TRBJ1-1; 11 positions match TRBD1. The V and J ends lost 4 bases and 3 bases, in that order; junction bases with no gene match: 7. The CDR3 runs to 16 residues. CDR1 is MGHDK, CDR2 SYGVNS, per germline. Written as DNA, the CDR3 is TGTGCCAGCAGTGGCCGGGACAGGGGGATGGACACTGAAGCTTTCTTT. Translation gives CASSGRDRGMDTEAFF.

The chain combines TRBV3-1 (or the pseudogene TRBV3-2) with TRBJ2-1; D is undetermined. The V end lost 1 base, the J end lost 6 bases, and 7 bases lay between the germline ends. Germline V CDR1 and CDR2: LGHDT, YNNKEL (reference sequence). The CDR3 runs to 13 residues. Here the CDR3 reads CASSQVPGNEQFF. DNA of the CDR3: TGTGCCAGCAGCCAAGTCCCGGGCAATGAGCAGTTCTTC.

This chain uses TRBV4-3 with TRBJ1-2; D uncertain. V was clipped by 0 bases and J by 7 bases, with 18 bases between them. The germline gives CDR1 LGHNA, CDR2 YSLEER. The CDR3 is 16 residues long. The CDR3 here is CASSQDRTPGPSGYTF. DNA of the CDR3: TGCGCCAGCAGCCAAGATCGAACCCCTGGCCCCTCTGGCTACACCTTC.

The table lists this clone with a few counts. This chain links TRBV11-3 with TRBJ2-5; 13 bases line up with TRBD2. With V trimmed by 6 bases and J by 5 bases, 9 bases remained unmatched. In germline, CDR1 is SGHNT, CDR2 YENEEA. The CDR3 runs 16 residues. The CDR3 loop reads CASRETSGRAKETQYF. CDR3 coding DNA: TGTGCCAGCAGGGAAACTAGCGGGAGGGCCAAGGAGACCCAGTACTTC.

This chain joins TRBV5-5 and TRBJ2-3; possible D gene TRBD2, 5 bases. Germline V gives CDR1 SGHKS, CDR2 YYEKEE (reference sequence). Trimming cost V 7 bases and J 4 bases, with 19 bases left between them. The CDR3 sequence is 15 residues long. DNA of the CDR3: TGTGCCAGCGCCGGACCAGCGGCAGGCCCAGATACGCAGTATTTT. Translated: CASAGPAAGPDTQYF.

This chain joins TRBV7-6 and TRBJ2-1, with 13 bases identical to TRBD2. V lost 1 base to trimming and J lost 4 bases; unmatched junction nucleotides: 16. Germline values: CDR1 SGHVS, CDR2 FNYEAQ. CDR3 length: 21 amino acids. The CDR3 reads CASSLVELAGGPRLGYNEQFF. CDR3 DNA sequence: TGTGCCAGCAGCTTAGTGGAACTAGCGGGAGGGCCTCGTCTCGGATACAATGAGCAGTTCTTC.

This sequence joins TRBV27 and TRBJ2-7; unclear D gene. Deletions cut 5 bases from V and 0 bases from J, with 8 bases between. The CDR3 runs to 13 residues. CDR1 and CDR2 from the germline V gene are MNHEY and SMNVEV (reference sequence). CDR3 region: CASSPLSSYEQYF. CDR3 nucleotides: TGTGCCAGCAGTCCTCTCAGCTCCTACGAGCAGTACTTC.

The chain combines TRBV2 with TRBJ1-2, with D possibly matching TRBD1 (6 bases). V was pared by 6 bases and J by 1 base, with 18 bases between. CDR1 is SNHLY and CDR2 is FYNNEI in the germline V gene. The CDR3 extends over 16 amino acids. CDR3 sequence (DNA): TGTGCCAGCAGCCTTTCTGGACAGTCGTTTAACTATGGCTACACCTTC. Encoded protein: CASSLSGQSFNYGYTF.

The V gene is TRBV10-3, the J gene TRBJ2-7; 8 bases map to TRBD2. The germline V gene encodes CDR1 ENHRY and CDR2 SYGVKD. The CDR3 has 15 residues. The V gene end was trimmed by 6 bases and the J gene end by 3 bases; junction bases not matched to a gene: 10. CDR3 loop: CAISLVAGPFYEQYF. CDR3 DNA: TGTGCCATCAGCCTAGTAGCGGGGCCATTCTACGAGCAGTACTTC.

The chain carries TRBV12-5 and TRBJ1-2, with D perhaps TRBD1 (5 bases). Trimming left V 3 bases short and J 2 bases short, with 13 bases between. The germline V gene has CDR1 LGHNT and CDR2 FRNRAP. There are 15 residues in the CDR3. CDR3 residues: CASGFGQGKNYGYTF. The CDR3 nucleotides are TGTGCTAGTGGTTTCGGGCAGGGTAAAAACTATGGCTACACCTTC. The variable domain in full, completed from reference TRBV12-5 and TRBJ1-2, reads DARVTQTPRHKVTEMGQEVTMRCQPILGHNTVFWYRQTMMQGLELLAYFRNRAPLDDSGMPKDRFSAEMPDATLATLKIQPSEPRDSAVYFCASGFGQGKNYGYTFGSGTRLTVV.

The CDR3 coding sequence is TGTGCCATCAGTGAGGGACAGGGGATCGACTATGGCTACACCTTC. Translation gives CAISEGQGIDYGYTF. V usage is TRBV10-3 and J usage is TRBJ1-2, with 9 bases lining up with TRBD1. The CDR3 has 15 amino acids. Trimming took 2 bases from V and 3 from J; bases not matched to a gene: 4. From germline, CDR1 is ENHRY and CDR2 SYGVKD.

V and J are TRBV9 and TRBJ2-1; no clear D. Germline V gives CDR1 SGDLS, CDR2 YYNGEE. The CDR3 runs to 15 residues. V lost 4 bases, J lost 2 bases, and 13 bases lay in between. CDR3 region: CASSPRVKPYNEQFF. CDR3 nucleotide sequence: TGTGCCAGCAGCCCCCGGGTGAAGCCCTACAATGAGCAGTTCTTC.